Shown below are 30 T cell receptor beta chains from a single sample sequenced in a study of T-cell memory formation after mild COVID-19. TCRdb passed the 5' RACE reads through MiXCR, listing each CDR3 protein once. The sample lists 210,000 or so distinct CDR3 sequences, under 30% occurring once. What was sequenced was PBMCs or a T cell subset sorted from them (not recorded which). The receptor source for this set is an adult woman who had mild COVID-19 (a few samples of this study predate the infection). Cell type and time point are not known.

Worth noting for this clonotype: One junction end disagrees with the germline gene, perhaps due to a read error. This chain uses TRBV6-5 with TRBJ1-2; D is possibly TRBD1 (5 bases). From germline, CDR1 is MNHEY and CDR2 SVGAGI. The CDR3 totals 15 residues. CDR3 nucleotide sequence: TGTGCCAGCAGTAACTCGAGAGGGGTAAACTATGGCTACACCTTC. It codes for CASSNSRGVNYGYTF.

The table lists this clonotype with many counts. The gene calls are TRBV3-1 and TRBJ2-7, with D possibly being TRBD1 or TRBD2 (5 bases each). CDR1 is LGHDT and CDR2 is YNNKEL in the germline V gene (reference sequence). CDR3 length: 15 residues. V lost 3 bases, J lost 0 bases, and 12 bases lay in between. The CDR3 loop reads CASSQFSGASYEQYF. For the CDR3, the DNA is TGTGCCAGCAGCCAGTTCTCCGGGGCCTCCTACGAGCAGTACTTC.

The J gene is TRBJ2-4, the V gene TRBV12-3 or TRBV12-4, with unresolved D. Trimming pared 1 base from V and 3 bases from J, leaving 4 bases between. There are 13 residues in the CDR3. CDR3 protein: CASSLDLKNIQYF. In nucleotides, the CDR3 is TGTGCCAGCAGTTTAGACCTCAAAAACATTCAGTACTTC.

The rearrangement links TRBV29-1 to TRBJ2-3, with D perhaps matching TRBD1 (6 bases). The germline V gene has CDR1 SQVTM and CDR2 ANQGSEA. V was trimmed by 0 bases and J by 6 bases, leaving 25 bases between them. This CDR3 has 18 residues. CDR3 DNA: TGCAGCGTTGAAGACGGGCTCCTTACAGGGAAAGGGCGGGATACGCAGTATTTT. This gives the protein CSVEDGLLTGKGRDTQYF.

This clonotype was detected only a few times. This rearrangement joins TRBV30 to TRBJ2-2, with D hard to call. Germline V gene sequence: CDR1 GTSNPN, CDR2 SVGIG (reference sequence). This CDR3 has 16 amino acids. V lost 0 bases, J lost 0 bases, and 11 bases lay in between. The CDR3 spells CAWSVSLLSNTGELFF. DNA for the CDR3: TGTGCCTGGAGTGTAAGCCTCTTATCGAACACCGGGGAGCTGTTTTTT.

The sample holds a few counts of this clonotype. For the CDR3, the DNA is TGTGCCAGCAGCCCCGAACCATCCAGGGGCCTCAACTATGGCTACACCTTC. It yields the protein CASSPEPSRGLNYGYTF. The chain is built from TRBV7-6 and TRBJ1-2; perhaps TRBD1 as D (6 bases). CDR1 SGHVS and CDR2 FNYEAQ come from the germline V gene. The CDR3 runs to 17 residues. The V end lost 5 bases, the J end lost 2 bases, and 21 bases lay between the germline ends. Using reference TRBV7-6 and TRBJ1-2 for the parts outside the CDR3, the full variable domain is GAGVSQSPRYKVTKRGQDVALRCDPISGHVSLYWYRQALGQGPEFLTYFNYEAQQDKSGLPNDRFSAERPEGSISTLTIQRTEQRDSAMYRCASSPEPSRGLNYGYTFGSGTRLTVV.

This chain joins TRBV20-1 and TRBJ1-2; possible D gene TRBD1, 5 bases. CDR1 is DFQATT, CDR2 SNEGSKA, per germline (reference sequence). This CDR3 is built from 15 residues. The CDR3 reads CSTQTRGTLWGGYTF. The CDR3 coding sequence is TGCAGCACCCAGACACGGGGGACCCTTTGGGGTGGCTACACCTTC.

This chain uses TRBV2 with TRBJ1-2; perhaps TRBD1 as D (5 bases). The germline gives CDR1 SNHLY, CDR2 FYNNEI. The CDR3 is made up of 13 amino acids. V gave up 2 bases and J gave up 3 bases, with 7 bases separating them. This CDR3 is CASSEQGYYGYTF. The DNA of the CDR3 is TGTGCCAGCAGTGAACAGGGCTACTATGGCTACACCTTC.

The chain couples TRBV7-9 to TRBJ1-2, with a tentative D call TRBD1 (6 bases). Trimming left V 3 bases short and J 0 bases short, with 11 bases between. This CDR3 has 15 amino acids. Germline-derived CDR1 and CDR2 are SEHNR and FQNEAQ (reference sequence). The CDR3, as DNA: TGTGCCAGCAGCTTCAGGGACAAACCTAACTATGGCTACACCTTC. This translates into CASSFRDKPNYGYTF.

The V call is TRBV5-1, the J call TRBJ2-7; TRBD1 agrees at 7 bases. The CDR3 is made up of 17 amino acids. The germline V gene has CDR1 SGHRS and CDR2 YFSETQ. V was pared by 3 bases and J by 0 bases, with 12 bases of the junction left unmatched. The CDR3 DNA is TGCGCCAGCAGCTCAAACATTCCGGGACAGTCCTCCTACGAGCAGTACTTC. It codes for CASSSNIPGQSSYEQYF.

This chain uses TRBV20-1 with TRBJ2-7, with 11 bases aligning to TRBD2. Germline V gene sequence: CDR1 DFQATT, CDR2 SNEGSKA (reference sequence). The CDR3 is 16 amino acids. With V trimmed by 0 bases and J by 2 bases, 6 bases remained unmatched. The CDR3 coding sequence is TGCAGTGCTAGAGACGGGGGACTAGCGGTAACCTACGAGCAGTACTTC. The encoded protein is CSARDGGLAVTYEQYF.

The chain uses TRBV7-9 and TRBJ2-7; 7 nucleotides agree with TRBD1. The ends lost 5 bases at V and 5 bases at J; junction bases unmatched: 9. The length of the CDR3 is 14 residues. Germline CDR1 is SEHNR and CDR2 is FQNEAQ (reference sequence). Written as DNA, the CDR3 is TGTGCCAGCAGCCTCGACAGGGCTGAGAACGAGCAGTACTTC. Encoded protein: CASSLDRAENEQYF.

The chain links TRBV5-1 to TRBJ2-2; TRBD1 is a possible D gene (5 bases). Looked up from germline, CDR1 is SGHRS and CDR2 is YFSETQ. V was cut by 2 bases and J by 7 bases, with 15 bases left in between. This CDR3 has 15 amino acids. CDR3 sequence reads: CASSFGHRVDGELFF. For the CDR3, the DNA is TGCGCCAGCAGCTTCGGACACCGCGTTGACGGGGAGCTGTTTTTT.

The rearrangement uses TRBV3-1 and TRBJ2-1; possible D gene TRBD2, 6 bases. The ends were cut back, 0 bases at V and 1 base at J, with 10 bases in the middle. This CDR3 has 16 residues. Germline values: CDR1 LGHDT, CDR2 YNNKEL (reference sequence). Here the CDR3 DNA reads TGTGCCAGCAGCCAAGATCGGGAGAAATCCTACAATGAGCAGTTCTTC. Translating it yields CASSQDREKSYNEQFF.

The chain uses TRBV29-1 and TRBJ1-2, with D possibly matching TRBD1 (5 bases). With 4 bases removed from V and 5 bases from J, the gap between germline ends came to 14 bases. The CDR3 runs to 13 residues. Germline values: CDR1 SQVTM, CDR2 ANQGSEA. The DNA for the CDR3 is TGCAGCGTTGGGGCCTCGAGGGGATATGGCTACACCTTC. It codes for CSVGASRGYGYTF.

The J gene is TRBJ2-3, the V gene TRBV23-1, with a possible D match to TRBD2 (6 bases). TRBV23-1 is an ORF, with its function uncertain. Trimming cost V 3 bases and J 8 bases, with 12 bases left between them. There are 13 residues in the CDR3. CDR3 DNA: TGCGCCAGCAGTCAGTCGGGACTCTTTACGCAGTATTTT. Protein: CASSQSGLFTQYF.

The chain has TRBV5-1 and TRBJ2-1; the D gene is possibly TRBD1 (6 bases). This CDR3 has 16 residues. The germline CDR1 and CDR2 sequences are SGHRS and YFSETQ. V dropped 0 bases and J dropped 2 bases, with 12 bases sitting between them. The CDR3 spells CASSLAGKGAYNEQFF. As DNA, the CDR3 is TGCGCCAGCAGCTTGGCCGGGAAGGGGGCCTACAATGAGCAGTTCTTC.

The chain is built from TRBV7-8 and TRBJ2-1; D is perhaps TRBD1 or TRBD2 (6 bases each). CDR1 SGHVS and CDR2 FQNEAQ come from the germline V gene. This CDR3 spans 16 amino acids. V dropped 4 bases and J dropped 4 bases, with 17 bases sitting between them. CDR3 in amino acids: CASSSPGAGFYNEQFF. As DNA, the CDR3 is TGTGCCAGCAGCTCGCCGGGGGCGGGATTTTACAATGAGCAGTTCTTC.

The CDR3 reads CASSPQGLARTDTQYF. DNA of the CDR3: TGTGCCAGCAGCCCCCAAGGACTAGCCCGCACAGATACGCAGTATTTT. The rearrangement joins TRBV7-3 to TRBJ2-3; 8 nucleotides match TRBD2. V lost 5 bases and J lost 1; bases outside the gene matches: 8. Germline-derived CDR1 and CDR2 are SGHTA and FQGTGA. The CDR3 spans 16 residues.

The chain recombines TRBV4-2 with TRBJ2-7, with a tentative D call TRBD2 (8 bases). Germline assignment: CDR1 LGHNA and CDR2 YNFKEQ. The CDR3 runs to 15 residues. V was shortened by 4 bases and J by 3 bases, with 16 bases between the two germline ends. The CDR3 coding sequence is TGTGCCAGCAGCCCCGTAGCGGGGACAGTCTACGAGCAGTACTTC. Its translation is CASSPVAGTVYEQYF.

The CDR3 sequence: CASSLEASRTGELFF. The CDR3 DNA reads TGCGCCAGCAGCTTGGAGGCGTCGCGGACCGGGGAGCTGTTTTTT. The chain has TRBV5-1 and TRBJ2-2; D not certain. The CDR3 covers 15 residues. Trimming shortened V by 0 bases and J by 5 bases, and 11 bases separated the two germline ends. Germline V lookup: CDR1 SGHRS, CDR2 YFSETQ.

J is TRBJ2-3 and V is TRBV7-9; 7 nucleotides match TRBD1. Germline assignment: CDR1 SEHNR and CDR2 FQNEAQ (reference sequence). This CDR3 region has 14 residues. J was trimmed by 6 bases and V by 3 bases; bases with no gene match: 6. Here the CDR3 DNA reads TGTGCCAGCAGCTTTCAGGGGGTTGGTGATACGCAGTATTTT. Residues: CASSFQGVGDTQYF.

This clonotype was detected only a few times. The chain combines TRBV5-1 with TRBJ1-1; D might be TRBD1 (6 bases). Trimming pared 0 bases from V and 6 bases from J, leaving 15 bases between. The CDR3 runs to 15 residues. Germline V gene lookup returns CDR1 SGHRS and CDR2 YFSETQ. The CDR3 nucleotides read TGCGCCAGCAGCTTGGGGCCCGCAGGGGAGGCTGAAGCTTTCTTT. Translating it yields CASSLGPAGEAEAFF. The full variable domain, its missing parts supplied by reference TRBV5-1 and TRBJ1-1, is KAGVTQTPRYLIKTRGQQVTLSCSPISGHRSVSWYQQTPGQGLQFLFEYFSETQRNKGNFPGRFSGRQFSNSRSEMNVSTLELGDSALYLCASSLGPAGEAEAFFGQGTRLTVV.

This chain uses TRBV7-9 with TRBJ2-3, with D perhaps TRBD1 (5 bases). Looked up from germline, CDR1 is SEHNR and CDR2 is FQNEAQ (reference sequence). The CDR3 totals 14 residues. V dropped 4 bases and J dropped 6 bases, with 14 bases sitting between them. CDR3 sequence (DNA): TGTGCCAGCAGCTCTAAGACAGTGAGGGATACGCAGTATTTT. It encodes CASSSKTVRDTQYF.

This clonotype was seen a few times. The chain employs TRBV7-9 and TRBJ2-1; D not resolved. Germline V CDR1 and CDR2: SEHNR, FQNEAQ (reference sequence). The CDR3 runs 14 residues. Trimming removed 5 bases at V and 2 bases at J, with 10 bases between. CDR3 loop: CASSPTPTYNEQFF. DNA for the CDR3: TGTGCCAGCAGCCCGACGCCAACCTACAATGAGCAGTTCTTC.

In regard to this clonotype: A junction end diverges from the germline sequence, so it may reflect a read error. The chain employs TRBV10-3 and TRBJ2-7; 9 nucleotides agree with TRBD1. Germline-derived CDR1 and CDR2 are ENHRY and SYGVKD. This CDR3 is 17 amino acids long. The CDR3: CAISSTWDRASSYEQYF. In DNA, the CDR3 is TGTGCCATCAGTTCCACCTGGGACAGGGCTAGCTCCTATGAGCAGTACTTC.

In this sample, this clonotype turned up a few times. V gene TRBV5-5 combines with J gene TRBJ1-5, with D possibly matching TRBD1 (6 bases). Per germline, CDR1 SGHKS and CDR2 YYEKEE (reference sequence). V dropped 4 bases and J dropped 2 bases, with 22 bases sitting between them. The CDR3 loop spans 18 amino acids. The DNA of the CDR3 is TGTGCCAGCAGCCCCGACCTCGCAACAGGGCGCGGCAATCAGCCCCAGCATTTT. Translated: CASSPDLATGRGNQPQHF.

The chain couples TRBV7-9 to TRBJ2-5; tentatively, D is TRBD2 (5 bases). The CDR3 extends over 15 amino acids. V lost 5 bases, J lost 5 bases, and 18 bases lay in between. Germline CDR1 is SEHNR and CDR2 is FQNEAQ (reference sequence). The CDR3 coding sequence is TGTGCCAGCAGCCAGAGGGAGCTCGGGCTGGAGACCCAGTACTTC. As protein: CASSQRELGLETQYF.

V usage is TRBV18 and J usage is TRBJ2-5; no clear D. Germline CDR1 KGHSH, CDR2 LQKENI. Trimming left V 3 bases short and J 1 base short, with 9 bases between. The CDR3 consists of 14 residues. The CDR3 DNA is TGTGCCAGCTCACCCGACAAGGTCCAAGAGACCCAGTACTTC. The encoded protein is CASSPDKVQETQYF.

The chain is built from TRBV4-3 and TRBJ2-1; 7 bases match TRBD1. Germline assignment: CDR1 LGHNA and CDR2 YSLEER. J gave up 4 bases and V 1 base, and 7 bases lay outside the gene matches. This CDR3 spans 16 amino acids. As DNA, the CDR3 is TGCGCCAGCAGCCAAGCCGAGGGGGCCTCGTACAATGAGCAGTTCTTC. Its protein is CASSQAEGASYNEQFF.